This TCR beta chain is drawn from a study of Tregs in tolerant kidney transplant recipients. Study results and limitations: Some patients' samples used different primers over time, so nucleotide sequences weren't comparable. Findings come from small patient numbers and require larger validation.

Related graft donors supplied nonmyeloablative bone marrow transplants, and mixed chimerism was transient. Unstimulated regulatory T cells (CD4+CD25+CD127-), CD4+CD25- non-regulatory cells, CD4 and CD8 cells were FACS-sorted from thawed PBMCs. Measured with immunoSEQ multiplex PCR; TCRdb has only the in-frame clones, and not every one. The sample includes about 50,000 clones, roughly nine tenths of them seen just once. On this clone itself: The antigen is undetermined.

Germline CDR1 and CDR2: SNHLY and FYNNEI. The V end lost 4 bases, the J end lost 8 bases, and 14 bases lay between the germline ends. The CDR3 spans 13 residues. The specimen was CD8+ T cells from blood (PBMCs), collected 12 months after the transplant. This TCR was recovered from a human patient who received a combined kidney and bone marrow transplant. Some T cells may be provided by the graft donor. The chain joins TRBV2 to TRBJ1-2; perhaps TRBD1 as D (5 bases). The CDR3 coding sequence is TGTGCCAGCAGTGGGGGCACGTCAGCCGGCTACACCTTC. Its protein is CASSGGTSAGYTF.